This TCR beta chain was captured by sequencing in a study of T cells after yellow fever vaccination. Broader study findings: Though it reached lower strength, the secondary response hit its peak faster, day 5 versus 15. Once the booster was given, most primary-vaccination clones reappeared, at around 96% for CD4 and more than 85% for CD8.

The ends were cut back, 2 bases at V and 4 bases at J, with 6 bases in the middle. The CDR3 spans 14 residues. CDR1 MNHEY and CDR2 SVGEGT come from the germline V gene. TCRdb recomputed calls from the 5' RACE reads with MiXCR, one row per CDR3 protein. The sample lists roughly 9,800 distinct CDR3 sequences; 4% to 6% were seen once. This clonotype was seen ten or more times. The J gene is TRBJ1-6, the V gene TRBV6-2 or TRBV6-3; no firm D call. Sequenced here: PBMCs, either bulk or a sorted T-cell subset (CD4+, CD8+, memory, or dextramer-sorted; not recorded which), sampled less than 16 days after the first yellow fever vaccination. The receptor was isolated from a man between 18 and 29 years old who received the YFV17D yellow fever vaccine. The CDR3 region has the DNA TGTGCCAGCAGTTACGACCTTTATAATTCACCCCTCCACTTT. Translating it yields CASSYDLYNSPLHF.